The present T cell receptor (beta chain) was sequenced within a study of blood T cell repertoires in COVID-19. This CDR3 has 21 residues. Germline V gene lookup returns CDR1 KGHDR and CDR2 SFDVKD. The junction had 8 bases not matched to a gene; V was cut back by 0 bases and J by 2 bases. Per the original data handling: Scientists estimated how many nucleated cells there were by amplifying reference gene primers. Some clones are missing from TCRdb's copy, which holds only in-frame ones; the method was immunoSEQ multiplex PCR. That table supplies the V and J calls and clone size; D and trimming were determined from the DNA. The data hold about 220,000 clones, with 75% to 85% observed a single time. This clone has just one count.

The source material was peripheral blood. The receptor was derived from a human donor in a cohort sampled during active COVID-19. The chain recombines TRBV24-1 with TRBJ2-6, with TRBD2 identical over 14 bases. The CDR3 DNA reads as TGTGCCACCAGTGATTTGTTGCATGGGACTAGCGGGAGTACTGGGGCCAACGTCCTGACTTTC. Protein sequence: CATSDLLHGTSGSTGANVLTF.